This T cell receptor (beta chain) appears in the sequencing data of a study of identical twins' blood T cells. Study in general: About 50 million reads came from around twelve libraries, six alpha, six beta.

Three pairs of healthy female monozygous twins were the donors. The three twin pairs were reared together, likely meeting the same infections. TCR cDNA libraries came from RNA via a modified published protocol. TCRdb passed the 5' RACE reads through MiXCR, listing each CDR3 protein once. The sample consists of roughly 380,000 distinct CDR3 sequences, roughly 28% of them appearing once. This CDR3 has 16 amino acids. The trim removed 7 bases at V and 3 bases at J, leaving 14 bases unmatched. Germline V gene data show CDR1 as SGHDT and CDR2 as YYEEEE. This TCR was recovered from a woman between 18 and 49 years old in good health. The material sequenced was PBMCs. V gene TRBV5-6 combines with J gene TRBJ2-7; 9 bases agree with TRBD2. The CDR3 DNA sequence: TGTGCCAGCGCCAAACCCTTACTAGCGGGCATCTACGAGCAGTACTTC. This sequence encodes CASAKPLLAGIYEQYF.